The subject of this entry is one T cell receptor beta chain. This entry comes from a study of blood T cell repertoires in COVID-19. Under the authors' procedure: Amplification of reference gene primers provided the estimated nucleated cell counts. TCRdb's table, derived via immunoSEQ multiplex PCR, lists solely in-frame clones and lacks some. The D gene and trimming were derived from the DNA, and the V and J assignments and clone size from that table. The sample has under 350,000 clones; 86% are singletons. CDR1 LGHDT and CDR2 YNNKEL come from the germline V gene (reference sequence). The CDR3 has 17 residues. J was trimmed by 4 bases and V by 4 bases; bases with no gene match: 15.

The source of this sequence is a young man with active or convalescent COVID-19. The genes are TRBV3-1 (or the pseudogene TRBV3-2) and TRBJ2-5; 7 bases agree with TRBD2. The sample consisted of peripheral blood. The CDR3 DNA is TGTGCCAGCAGCCTCAAGATGAGGACTAGGCAGGGAGAGACCCAGTACTTC. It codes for CASSLKMRTRQGETQYF.